The clone carrying this TCR beta chain was counted between two and nine times. Antigen unknown. cDNA libraries for TCR alpha and TCR beta, carrying sample barcodes and UMIs, came from 5'RACE with constant-segment primers. TCRdb re-called the 5' RACE reads with MiXCR, one entry per CDR3 protein. The sample shows just under 150,000 distinct CDR3 sequences, under 25% of them seen only once. The sample belongs to a study of T-cell memory formation after mild COVID-19. Study overall: For the most part, TCR clusters were specific to one donor. Study-level findings and limits: Clones shrinking from day 15 to 85 showed even CD4/CD8 mixes; later expanders tilted CD4+. Among contracting clones, CD4+ were mainly CM/EM and CD8+ enriched in EMRA.

Germline V gene sequence: CDR1 LGHDT, CDR2 YNNKEL (reference sequence). The CDR3 covers 15 residues. The V gene lost 1 base and the J gene lost 3 bases, with 13 bases spanning the gap. The sample comprised PBMCs or a T cell subset sorted from them (not recorded which). The chain is built from TRBV3-1 and TRBJ2-7; D could derive from TRBD1 or TRBD2 (5 bases each). The clonotype originates from an adult woman who had mild COVID-19 (a few samples of this study predate the infection). Cell type and time point are not known. CDR3 nucleotides: TGTGCCAGCAGCCAAGTTCTGGGGGTCGACTACGAGCAGTACTTC. This codes for CASSQVLGVDYEQYF.